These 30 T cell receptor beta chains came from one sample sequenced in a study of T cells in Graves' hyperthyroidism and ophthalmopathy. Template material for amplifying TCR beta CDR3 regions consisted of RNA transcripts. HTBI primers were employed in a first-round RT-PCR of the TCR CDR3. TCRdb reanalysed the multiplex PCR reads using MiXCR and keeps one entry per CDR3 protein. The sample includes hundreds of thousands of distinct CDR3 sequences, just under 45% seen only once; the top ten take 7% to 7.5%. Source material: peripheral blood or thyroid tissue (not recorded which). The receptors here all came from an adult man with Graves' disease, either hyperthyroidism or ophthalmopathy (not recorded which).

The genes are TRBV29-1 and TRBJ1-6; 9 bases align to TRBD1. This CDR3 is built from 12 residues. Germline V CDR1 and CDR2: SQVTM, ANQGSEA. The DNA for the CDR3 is TGCAGACCGGACAGGGGATTTTCACCCCTCCACTTT. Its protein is CRPDRGFSPLHF.

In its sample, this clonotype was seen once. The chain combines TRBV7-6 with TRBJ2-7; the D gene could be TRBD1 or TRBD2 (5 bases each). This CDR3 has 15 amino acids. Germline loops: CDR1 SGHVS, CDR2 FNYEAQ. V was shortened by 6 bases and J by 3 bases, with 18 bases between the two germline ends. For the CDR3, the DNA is TGTGCCAGCAGTTTGGGGACCCTTCCTGGCTACGAGCAGTACTTC. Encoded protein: CASSLGTLPGYEQYF.

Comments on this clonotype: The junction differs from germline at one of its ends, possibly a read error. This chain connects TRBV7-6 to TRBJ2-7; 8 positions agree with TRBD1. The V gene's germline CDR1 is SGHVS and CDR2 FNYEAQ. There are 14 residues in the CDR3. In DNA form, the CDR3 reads TGTGCTAGCAGCTTAGGCAGGGGGCCGTACGGGCAGTACTTC. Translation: CASSLGRGPYGQYF.

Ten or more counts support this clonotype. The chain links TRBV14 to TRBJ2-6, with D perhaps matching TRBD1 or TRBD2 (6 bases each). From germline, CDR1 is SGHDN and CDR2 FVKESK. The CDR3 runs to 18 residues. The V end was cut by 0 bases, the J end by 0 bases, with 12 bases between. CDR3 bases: TGTGCCAGCAGCCAAGATTGGGGGGCGAGCTCTGGGGCCAACGTCCTGACTTTC. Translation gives CASSQDWGASSGANVLTF. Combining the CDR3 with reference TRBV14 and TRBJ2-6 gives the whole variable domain EAGVTQFPSHSVIEKGQTVTLRCDPISGHDNLYWYRRVMGKEIKFLLHFVKESKQDESGMPNNRFLAERTGGTYSTLKVQPAELEDSGVYFCASSQDWGASSGANVLTFGAGSRLTVL.

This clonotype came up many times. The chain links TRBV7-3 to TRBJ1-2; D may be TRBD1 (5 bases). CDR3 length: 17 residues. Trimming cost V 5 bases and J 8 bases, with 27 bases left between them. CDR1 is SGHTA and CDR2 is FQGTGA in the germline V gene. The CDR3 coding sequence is TGTGCCAGCAGCCGAAGAGTCCCCCAATCGCGAGGGGACGGCTACACCTTC. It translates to CASSRRVPQSRGDGYTF. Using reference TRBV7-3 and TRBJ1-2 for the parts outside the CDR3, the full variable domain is GAGVSQTPSNKVTEKGKYVELRCDPISGHTALYWYRQSLGQGPEFLIYFQGTGAADDSGLPNDRFFAVRPEGSVSTLKIQRTERGDSAVYLCASSRRVPQSRGDGYTFGSGTRLTVV.

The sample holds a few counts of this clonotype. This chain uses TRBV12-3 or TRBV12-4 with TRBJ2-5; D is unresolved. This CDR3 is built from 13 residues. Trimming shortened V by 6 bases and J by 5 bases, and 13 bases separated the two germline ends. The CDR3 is CASSRPGRETQYF. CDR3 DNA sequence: TGTGCCAGCAGCCGACCCGGTAGGGAGACCCAGTACTTC.

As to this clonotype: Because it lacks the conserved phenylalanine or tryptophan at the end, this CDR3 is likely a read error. The CDR3 sequence is CASSSQTNGSREQYL. The CDR3 region has the DNA TGTGCCAGCAGTTCGCAGACTAACGGGAGTCGGGAGCAGTACCTC. V gene TRBV6-5 combines with J gene TRBJ2-7, with D tentatively TRBD2 (6 bases). The CDR3 loop spans 15 amino acids. Trimming cost V 4 bases and J 7 bases, with 20 bases left between them. From germline, CDR1 is MNHEY and CDR2 SVGAGI.

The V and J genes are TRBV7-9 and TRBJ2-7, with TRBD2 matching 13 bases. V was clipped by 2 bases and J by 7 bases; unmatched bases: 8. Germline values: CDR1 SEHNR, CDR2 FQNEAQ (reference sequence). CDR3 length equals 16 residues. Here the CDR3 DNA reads TGTGCCAGCAGCTTAACTAGCGGGAGGGCCGGCCATGAGCAGTACTTC. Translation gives CASSLTSGRAGHEQYF.

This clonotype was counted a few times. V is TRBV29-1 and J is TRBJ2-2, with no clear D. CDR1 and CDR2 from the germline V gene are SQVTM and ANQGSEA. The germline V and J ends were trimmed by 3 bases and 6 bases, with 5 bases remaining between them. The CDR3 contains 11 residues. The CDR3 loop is CSVEGSGELFF. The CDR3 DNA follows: TGCAGCGTTGAGGGGTCCGGGGAGCTGTTTTTT.

CDR3 region: CASSVEAQGVDGYTF. The CDR3, as DNA: TGTGCCAGCAGCGTTGAGGCACAGGGGGTAGATGGCTACACCTTC. J is TRBJ1-2 and V is TRBV7-8; 8 bases match TRBD1. Trimming at V came to 5 bases and at J to 6 bases, leaving 11 bases not matched to a gene. Germline CDR1 and CDR2: SGHVS and FQNEAQ. This CDR3 has 15 residues.

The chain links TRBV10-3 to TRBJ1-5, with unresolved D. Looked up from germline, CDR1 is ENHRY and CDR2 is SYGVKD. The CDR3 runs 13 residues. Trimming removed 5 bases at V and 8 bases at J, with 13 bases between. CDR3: CAISFSVGEPQHF. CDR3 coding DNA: TGTGCCATCAGTTTTTCAGTCGGGGAGCCCCAGCATTTT.

The CDR3 protein is CASSQTGAPNEKLFF. In nucleotides, the CDR3 is TGTGCCAGCAGCCAAACAGGGGCTCCGAATGAAAAACTGTTTTTT. V and J are TRBV14 and TRBJ1-4; 7 bases are shared with TRBD1. The germline V gene has CDR1 SGHDN and CDR2 FVKESK. The CDR3 has 15 residues. V shed 2 bases and J 5 bases; nucleotides not matched to a gene: 5.

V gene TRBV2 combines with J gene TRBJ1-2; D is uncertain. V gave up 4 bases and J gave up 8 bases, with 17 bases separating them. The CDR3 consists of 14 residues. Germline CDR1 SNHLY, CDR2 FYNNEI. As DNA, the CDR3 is TGTGCCAGCAGTGCCTCGCTGGGTAACGGCGGCTACACCTTC. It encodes CASSASLGNGGYTF.

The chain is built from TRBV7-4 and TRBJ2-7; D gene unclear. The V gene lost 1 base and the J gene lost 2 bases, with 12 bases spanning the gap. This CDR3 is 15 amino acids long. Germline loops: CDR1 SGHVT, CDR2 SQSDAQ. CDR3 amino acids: CASSLEIGATYEQYF. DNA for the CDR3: TGTGCCAGCAGCTTAGAAATCGGAGCCACCTACGAGCAGTACTTC. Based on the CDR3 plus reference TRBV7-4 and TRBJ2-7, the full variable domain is GAGVSQSPRYKVAKRGRDVALRCDSISGHVTLYWYRQTLGQGSEVLTYSQSDAQRDKSGRPSGRFSAERPERSVSTLKIQRTEQGDSAVYLCASSLEIGATYEQYFGPGTRLTVT.

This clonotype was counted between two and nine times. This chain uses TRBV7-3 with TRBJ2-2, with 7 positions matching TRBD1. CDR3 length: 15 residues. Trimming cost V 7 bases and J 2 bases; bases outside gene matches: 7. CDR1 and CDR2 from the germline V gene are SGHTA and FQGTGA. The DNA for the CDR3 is TGTGCCAGCATCCGAGGGGGCGCAAACACCGGGGAGCTGTTTTTT. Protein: CASIRGGANTGELFF. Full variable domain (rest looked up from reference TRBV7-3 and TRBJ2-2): GAGVSQTPSNKVTEKGKYVELRCDPISGHTALYWYRQSLGQGPEFLIYFQGTGAADDSGLPNDRFFAVRPEGSVSTLKIQRTERGDSAVYLCASIRGGANTGELFFGEGSRLTVL.

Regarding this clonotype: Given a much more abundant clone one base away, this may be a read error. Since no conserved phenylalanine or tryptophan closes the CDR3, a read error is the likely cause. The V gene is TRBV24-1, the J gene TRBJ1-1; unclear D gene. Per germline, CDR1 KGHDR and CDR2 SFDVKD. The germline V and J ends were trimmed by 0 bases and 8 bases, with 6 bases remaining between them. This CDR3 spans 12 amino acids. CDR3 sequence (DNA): TGTGCCACCAGTGATTTGTTCGGGGAAGCTTTCCTT. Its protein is CATSDLFGEAFL.

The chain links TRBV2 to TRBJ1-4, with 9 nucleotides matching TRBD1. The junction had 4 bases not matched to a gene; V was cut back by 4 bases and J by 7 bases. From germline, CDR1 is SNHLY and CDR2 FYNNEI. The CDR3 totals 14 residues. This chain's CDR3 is CASSGDRASEKLFF. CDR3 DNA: TGTGCCAGCAGTGGGGACAGGGCTAGTGAAAAACTGTTTTTT.

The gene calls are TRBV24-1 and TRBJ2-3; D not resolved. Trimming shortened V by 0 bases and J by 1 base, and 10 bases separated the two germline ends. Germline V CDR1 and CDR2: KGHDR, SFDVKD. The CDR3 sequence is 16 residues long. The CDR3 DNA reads TGTGCCACCAGTGATTTGCTAGAAGACGGCACAGATACGCAGTATTTT. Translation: CATSDLLEDGTDTQYF.

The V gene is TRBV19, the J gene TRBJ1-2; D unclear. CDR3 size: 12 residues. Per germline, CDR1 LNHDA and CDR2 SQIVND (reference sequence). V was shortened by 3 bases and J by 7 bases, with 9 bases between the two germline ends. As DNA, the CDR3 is TGTGCCAGTAGTATCCCCGGAGCTGGCTACACCTTC. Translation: CASSIPGAGYTF.

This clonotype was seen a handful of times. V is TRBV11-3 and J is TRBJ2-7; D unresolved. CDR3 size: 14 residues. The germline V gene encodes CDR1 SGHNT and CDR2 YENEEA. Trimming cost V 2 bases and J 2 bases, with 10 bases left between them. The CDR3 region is CASSLSEITYEQYF. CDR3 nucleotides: TGTGCCAGCAGCTTATCAGAGATTACCTACGAGCAGTACTTC.

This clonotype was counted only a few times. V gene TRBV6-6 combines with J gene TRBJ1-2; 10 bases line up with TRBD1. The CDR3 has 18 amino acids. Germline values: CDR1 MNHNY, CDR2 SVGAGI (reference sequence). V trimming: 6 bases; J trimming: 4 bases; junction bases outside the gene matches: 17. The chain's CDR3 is CASRFPTTGGESLYGYTF. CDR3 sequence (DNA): TGTGCCAGCAGATTTCCAACGACAGGGGGCGAGTCCCTCTATGGCTACACCTTC.

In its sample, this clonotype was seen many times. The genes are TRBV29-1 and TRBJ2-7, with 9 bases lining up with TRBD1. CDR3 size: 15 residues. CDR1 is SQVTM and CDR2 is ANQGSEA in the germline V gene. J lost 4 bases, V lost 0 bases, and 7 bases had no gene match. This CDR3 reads CSVEDPGQGTYEQYF. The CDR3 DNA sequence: TGCAGCGTTGAAGACCCGGGACAGGGTACTTACGAGCAGTACTTC.

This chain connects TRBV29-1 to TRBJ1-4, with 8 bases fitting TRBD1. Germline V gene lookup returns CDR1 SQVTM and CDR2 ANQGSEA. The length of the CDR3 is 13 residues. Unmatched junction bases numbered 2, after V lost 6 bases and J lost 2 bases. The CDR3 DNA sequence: TGCAGCGTGAGGACAGGGACTAATGAAAAACTGTTTTTT. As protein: CSVRTGTNEKLFF.

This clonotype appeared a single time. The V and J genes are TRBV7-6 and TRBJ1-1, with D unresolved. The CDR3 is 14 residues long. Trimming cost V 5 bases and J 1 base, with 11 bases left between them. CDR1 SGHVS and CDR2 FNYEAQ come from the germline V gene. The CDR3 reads CASSPSEGNTEAFF. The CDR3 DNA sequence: TGTGCCAGCAGCCCCAGCGAGGGGAACACTGAAGCTTTCTTT.

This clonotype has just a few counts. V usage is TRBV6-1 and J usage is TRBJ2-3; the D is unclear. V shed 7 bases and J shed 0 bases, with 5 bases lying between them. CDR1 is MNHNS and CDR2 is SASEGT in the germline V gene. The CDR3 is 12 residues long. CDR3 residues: CASTRSTDTQYF. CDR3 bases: TGTGCCAGCACGCGGAGCACAGATACGCAGTATTTT.

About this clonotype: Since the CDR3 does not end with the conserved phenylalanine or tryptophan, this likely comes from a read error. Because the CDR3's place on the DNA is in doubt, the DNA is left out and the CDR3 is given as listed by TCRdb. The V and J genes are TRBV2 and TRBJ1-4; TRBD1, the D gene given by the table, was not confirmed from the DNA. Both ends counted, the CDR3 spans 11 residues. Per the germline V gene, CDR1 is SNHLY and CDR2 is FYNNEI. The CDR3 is CASSGGQALPY.

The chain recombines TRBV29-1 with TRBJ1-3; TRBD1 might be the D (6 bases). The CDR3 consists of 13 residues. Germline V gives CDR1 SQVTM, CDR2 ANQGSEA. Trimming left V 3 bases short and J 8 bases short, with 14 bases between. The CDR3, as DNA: TGCAGCGTTGACACCCTCGGGGGCTACACCATATATTTT. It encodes CSVDTLGGYTIYF.

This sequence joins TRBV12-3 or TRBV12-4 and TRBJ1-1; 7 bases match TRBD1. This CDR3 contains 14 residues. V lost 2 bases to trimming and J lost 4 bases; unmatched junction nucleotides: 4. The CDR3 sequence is CASSLSGGSTEAFF. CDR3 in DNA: TGTGCCAGCAGTTTATCAGGGGGGTCCACTGAAGCTTTCTTT.

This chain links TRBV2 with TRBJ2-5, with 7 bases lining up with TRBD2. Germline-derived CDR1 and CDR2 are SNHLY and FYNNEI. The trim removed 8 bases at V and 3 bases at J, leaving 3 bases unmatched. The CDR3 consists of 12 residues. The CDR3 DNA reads TGTGCCAGCGGGAGGGCCAAAGAGACCCAGTACTTC. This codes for CASGRAKETQYF.

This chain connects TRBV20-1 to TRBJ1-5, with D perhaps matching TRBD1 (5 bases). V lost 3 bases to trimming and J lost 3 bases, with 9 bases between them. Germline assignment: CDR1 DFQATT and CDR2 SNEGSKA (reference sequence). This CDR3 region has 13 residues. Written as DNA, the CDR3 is TGCAGTGCTAGGACAGAGATCAATCAGCCCCAGCATTTT. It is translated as CSARTEINQPQHF.